Sequencing of this TCR beta chain was carried out in a study of T cell changes during pregnancy in multiple sclerosis. Trimming shortened V by 1 base and J by 0 bases, and 16 bases separated the two germline ends. Germline V gene data show CDR1 as MNHEY and CDR2 as SMNVEV (reference sequence). The CDR3 totals 19 residues. The protocol was immunoSEQ multiplex PCR, while the TCRdb copy is restricted to in-frame clones and leaves out a portion. Among around 50,000 clones, 90% to 95% were seen once, and the ten largest hold approximately 3.5%. The sequencing used CD8+ T cells from peripheral blood mononuclear cells, collected in the second trimester of pregnancy. This clonotype was sampled from a female donor with multiple sclerosis, enrolled in a pregnancy study. This sequence joins TRBV27 and TRBJ2-6; tentatively, D is TRBD2 (6 bases). The CDR3 DNA reads as TGTGCCAGCAGTTTATATTGGGCAGGGAGGTCCTCTGGGGCCAACGTCCTGACTTTC. Translation gives CASSLYWAGRSSGANVLTF. Together with reference TRBV27 and TRBJ2-6, the CDR3 gives the full variable domain: EAQVTQNPRYLITVTGKKLTVTCSQNMNHEYMSWYRQDPGLGLRQIYYSMNVEVTDKGDVPEGYKVSRKEKRNFPLILESPSPNQTSLYFCASSLYWAGRSSGANVLTFGAGSRLTVL.